The 10 T cell receptor beta chains in this list originate from one sample, sequenced in a study of blood T cell repertoires in COVID-19. Here immunoSEQ multiplex PCR was the method, and the copy in TCRdb shows in-frame clones only, minus some. The data contain fewer than 350,000 clones, approximately 90% of them seen just once; the ten biggest clones take up 2.3%. Sequencing was done on a sample of PBMCs or T cells enriched from blood (not recorded which). The receptor source for this set is a woman between 40 and 55 years old with acute COVID-19.

In its sample, this clone was seen a few times. J is TRBJ2-1 and V is TRBV23-1; D perhaps matches TRBD2 (6 bases). TRBV23-1 counts as an open reading frame of uncertain function. The CDR3 is 19 residues long. Trimming left V 4 bases short and J 4 bases short, with 26 bases between. CDR3 protein: CASSRPPWGESGSYNEQFF. CDR3 DNA sequence: TGCGCCAGCAGTCGCCCACCCTGGGGGGAGTCAGGGTCATACAATGAGCAGTTCTTC.

The V and J genes are TRBV6-5 and TRBJ2-6; possible D gene TRBD1, 5 bases. The V end was cut by 7 bases, the J end by 6 bases, with 16 bases between. Germline-derived CDR1 and CDR2 are MNHEY and SVGAGI. This CDR3 region has 15 residues. CDR3 residues: CASKEYSGLANVLTF. The DNA of the CDR3 is TGTGCCAGCAAAGAATACTCAGGGTTGGCCAACGTCCTGACTTTC.

This chain connects TRBV7-9 to TRBJ2-3; D is unresolved. The CDR3 sequence is 11 residues long. V lost 5 bases to trimming and J lost 3 bases, with 3 bases between them. CDR1 and CDR2 (germline): SEHNR, FQNEAQ (reference sequence). The chain's CDR3 is CASSETDTQYF. Here the CDR3 DNA reads TGTGCCAGCAGCGAGACAGATACGCAGTATTTT.

The rearrangement links TRBV4-2 to TRBJ1-1; 7 bases are shared with TRBD1. V lost 2 bases and J lost 1; bases outside the gene matches: 4. CDR1 is LGHNA, CDR2 YNFKEQ, per germline. CDR3 length: 15 residues. This chain's CDR3 is CASSQTTGKNTEAFF. In nucleotides, the CDR3 is TGTGCCAGCAGCCAAACGACAGGGAAGAACACTGAAGCTTTCTTT.

V gene TRBV11-3 combines with J gene TRBJ2-5, with 7 bases identical to TRBD1. This CDR3 is built from 15 residues. Germline V gives CDR1 SGHNT, CDR2 YENEEA. J was trimmed by 2 bases and V by 5 bases; bases with no gene match: 8. In DNA, the CDR3 is TGTGCCAGCAGCACAAGACAGGGCTGGCAAGAGACCCAGTACTTC. This sequence encodes CASSTRQGWQETQYF.

Regarding this clone: Different DNA sequences within this sample yield the same CDR3. This sequence joins TRBV18 and TRBJ1-1; D may be TRBD1 (6 bases). The CDR3 covers 13 residues. Germline V lookup: CDR1 KGHSH, CDR2 LQKENI. Trimming left V 5 bases short and J 1 base short, with 8 bases between. Written as DNA, the CDR3 is TGTGCCAGCTCAACGGACAGGAACACTGAAGCTTTCTTT. It is translated as CASSTDRNTEAFF. Full variable domain (outside the CDR3, taken from reference TRBV18 and TRBJ1-1): NAGVMQNPRHLVRRRGQEARLRCSPMKGHSHVYWYRQLPEEGLKFMVYLQKENIIDESGMPKERFSAEFPKEGPSILRIQQVVRGDSAAYFCASSTDRNTEAFFGQGTRLTVV.

This clone was counted between two and nine times. This chain uses TRBV28 with TRBJ1-1; 7 bases are a match to TRBD1. Germline loops: CDR1 MDHEN, CDR2 SYDVKM. This CDR3 has 14 residues. After removal of 3 bases from V and 4 bases from J, the junction contained 5 bases not matched to a gene. The CDR3 DNA follows: TGTGCCAGCAGTTTCCCAGGGGGGATCACTGAAGCTTTCTTT. This sequence encodes CASSFPGGITEAFF.

This clone was picked up one time. This sequence joins TRBV5-1 and TRBJ1-4; 9 positions agree with TRBD1. The CDR3 spans 14 residues. Looked up from germline, CDR1 is SGHRS and CDR2 is YFSETQ. V shed 2 bases, J shed 5 bases, and the junction held 1 base outside the gene matches. This chain's CDR3 is CASSFGTGNEKLFF. DNA for the CDR3: TGCGCCAGCAGCTTCGGGACAGGGAATGAAAAACTGTTTTTT.

V is TRBV10-3 and J is TRBJ1-3; D gene ambiguous. V lost 2 bases and J lost 2, with 10 bases in between. This CDR3 spans 15 amino acids. Germline-derived CDR1 and CDR2 are ENHRY and SYGVKD. CDR3 in DNA: TGTGCCATCAGTGAGCCCGGGAAGGCTGGAAACACCATATATTTT. Encoded protein: CAISEPGKAGNTIYF.

CDR3 in DNA: TGTGCCAGCTCAGGGGGAGGCACTGAAGCTTTCTTT. Protein product: CASSGGGTEAFF. V usage is TRBV7-3 and J usage is TRBJ1-1; 7 bases match TRBD1. The CDR3 contains 12 residues. The germline CDR1 and CDR2 sequences are SGHTA and FQGTGA. V trimming: 8 bases; J trimming: 4 bases; junction bases outside the gene matches: 4.